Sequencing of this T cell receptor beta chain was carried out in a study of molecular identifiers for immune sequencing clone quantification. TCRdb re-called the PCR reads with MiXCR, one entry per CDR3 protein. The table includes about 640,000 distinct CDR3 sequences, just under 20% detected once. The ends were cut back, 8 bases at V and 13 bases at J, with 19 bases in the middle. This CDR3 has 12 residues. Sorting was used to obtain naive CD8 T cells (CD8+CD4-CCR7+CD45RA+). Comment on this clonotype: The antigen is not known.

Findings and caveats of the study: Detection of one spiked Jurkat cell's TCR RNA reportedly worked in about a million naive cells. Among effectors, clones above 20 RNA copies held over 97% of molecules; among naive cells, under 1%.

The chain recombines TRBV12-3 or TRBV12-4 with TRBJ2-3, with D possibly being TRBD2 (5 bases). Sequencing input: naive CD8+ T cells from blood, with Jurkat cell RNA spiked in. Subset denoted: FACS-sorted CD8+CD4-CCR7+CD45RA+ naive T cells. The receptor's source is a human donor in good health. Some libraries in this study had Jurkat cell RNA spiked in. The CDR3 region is CASPGVGDAEYF. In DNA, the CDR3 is TGTGCCAGCCCGGGTGTCGGGGATGCGGAGTATTTT.